Listed below are T cell receptor beta chains from one sample, sequenced in a study of cytomegalovirus exposure and HLA in healthy donors. The data were produced by immunoSEQ multiplex PCR, yet TCRdb's version contains in-frame clones alone and is incomplete. The table records fewer than 250,000 clones, around four fifths of them present only once. The sample taken for sequencing was PBMCs. Every receptor here comes from a man aged 35 to 55 in good health and CMV-seropositive. CDR3s include the opening cysteine and the closing phenylalanine or tryptophan. Each record gives: clone size, V gene, D gene, J gene, CDR3 protein, CDR3 DNA. D genes are given only for firm matches. Clone size appears in some rows only: once, few, many, or a class for an expanded clone.

once	TRBV7-8	TRBD1	TRBJ2-5	CASSLDRGTKTQYF	TGTGCCAGCAGCTTAGACAGGGGAACAAAGACCCAGTACTTC
NA	TRBV19	TRBD1	TRBJ1-1	CASSTNWDRANTEAFF	TGTGCCAGTAGTACTAACTGGGACAGGGCAAACACTGAAGCTTTCTTT
NA	TRBV5-1	TRBD1	TRBJ1-4	CASSPFTRDRGHGNEKLFF	TGCGCCAGCAGCCCGTTTACCCGGGACAGGGGGCATGGTAATGAAAAACTGTTTTTT
NA	TRBV6-5	NA	TRBJ2-1	CASSYSLAAGDEQFF	TGTGCCAGCAGTTACTCGTTGGCGGCGGGTGACGAGCAGTTCTTC
NA	TRBV7-2	NA	TRBJ1-2	CASSPWGGPNYGYTF	TGTGCCAGCAGCCCATGGGGGGGGCCGAACTATGGCTACACCTTC
NA	TRBV7-2	NA	TRBJ2-1	CASRFVGGDNEQFF	TGTGCCAGCAGGTTCGTAGGCGGCGACAATGAGCAGTTCTTC
NA	TRBV10-3	TRBD1	TRBJ2-3	CAIRSDRGDTQYF	TGTGCCATCAGATCGGACAGGGGAGATACGCAGTATTTT
NA	TRBV7-9	NA	TRBJ1-5	CAISDGNQPQHF	TGTGCCATCTCCGACGGGAATCAGCCCCAGCATTTT
few	TRBV5-4	TRBD1	TRBJ1-2	CASSPDRGAYGYTF	TGTGCCAGCAGCCCGGACAGGGGAGCCTATGGCTACACCTTC
NA	TRBV5-6	NA	TRBJ1-2	CASSLLRNGYTF	TGTGCCAGCAGCTTGCTACGAAACGGCTACACCTTC
NA	TRBV7-9	NA	TRBJ2-2	CASSPQNNGELFF	TGTGCCAGCAGCCCACAAAACAACGGGGAGCTGTTTTTT
NA	TRBV19	TRBD2	TRBJ2-5	CATGTSGFQETQYF	TGTGCCACCGGGACTAGCGGCTTCCAAGAGACCCAGTACTTC
NA	TRBV4-2	TRBD2	TRBJ2-2	CASSLRSGTSGNPGELFF	TGTGCCAGCAGCCTCAGGTCCGGGACTAGCGGGAATCCGGGGGAGCTGTTTTTT
NA	TRBV5-1	NA	TRBJ1-4	CASREAGVNEKLFF	TGCGCCAGCAGGGAGGCAGGGGTTAATGAAAAACTGTTTTTT
NA	TRBV2	NA	TRBJ1-1	CASSDGTGGVRARAFF	TGTGCCAGCAGTGACGGGACGGGAGGGGTCAGGGCGAGGGCTTTCTTT
NA	TRBV10-1	TRBD1	TRBJ1-2	CASRPGTGAYGYTF	TGCGCCAGCAGACCCGGGACAGGAGCCTATGGCTACACCTTC
NA	TRBV10-1	NA	TRBJ2-3	CASGRTDTQYF	TGCGCCAGCGGGCGTACAGATACGCAGTATTTT
NA	TRBV28	NA	TRBJ1-1	CATRGRNTEAFF	TGTGCCACCCGCGGCAGGAACACTGAAGCTTTCTTT
NA	TRBV7-9	NA	TRBJ2-1	CASSVQRYNEQFF	TGTGCCAGCAGCGTTCAGCGGTACAATGAGCAGTTCTTC
few	TRBV27	NA	TRBJ1-1	CASSLPTGQAFF	TGTGCCAGCAGTCTTCCCACAGGGCAAGCTTTCTTT
NA	TRBV12-5	TRBD2	TRBJ2-2	CASGYLAGVTLGAGELFF	TGTGCTAGTGGTTACCTAGCGGGAGTAACTTTAGGAGCCGGGGAGCTGTTTTTT
NA	TRBV19	TRBD1	TRBJ1-4	CASSNLQGAKWLREKLFF	TGTGCCAGTAGCAACCTACAGGGGGCTAAGTGGCTCAGGGAAAAACTGTTTTTT
NA	TRBV5-5	NA	TRBJ1-5	CASSLEGGQPQHF	TGTGCCAGCAGCTTAGAGGGTGGACAGCCCCAGCATTTT
once	TRBV11-2	TRBD2	TRBJ2-5	CASSLLAVQETQYF	TGTGCCAGCAGCTTACTAGCGGTACAAGAGACCCAGTACTTC
few	TRBV28	NA	TRBJ2-5	CASSAWTRPKETQYF	TGTGCCAGCAGTGCATGGACAAGGCCAAAAGAGACCCAGTACTTC
NA	TRBV15	NA	TRBJ2-7	CATSRDFTGVGEQYF	TGTGCCACCAGCAGAGATTTTACGGGAGTAGGCGAGCAGTACTTC
NA	TRBV6-4	NA	TRBJ2-7	CASSDEVGEQYF	TGTGCCAGCAGTGACGAAGTCGGCGAGCAGTACTTC
NA	TRBV5-1	NA	TRBJ2-1	CASSRGWDEQFF	TGCGCCAGCAGCCGAGGGTGGGATGAGCAGTTCTTC